This passage covers 8 T cell receptor beta chains from one sample sequenced in a study of CD8 T cells in Susac syndrome. An input of roughly 0.45 to 1 ug of RNA was subjected to reverse transcription using random hexamers. TCRdb processed the immunoSEQ multiplex PCR reads anew with MiXCR; each CDR3 protein has one entry. The sample records some 130,000 distinct CDR3 sequences, less than 95% being singletons. The source material was CD4+ T cells from PBMCs. All receptors derive from a human donor with multiple sclerosis.

The J gene is TRBJ1-2, the V gene TRBV30, with TRBD1 as a possible D gene (6 bases). The germline V gene encodes CDR1 GTSNPN and CDR2 SVGIG (reference sequence). V lost 3 bases and J 4 bases, leaving 9 bases between the germline ends. CDR3 length: 12 amino acids. DNA of the CDR3: TGTGCCTGGAGCAGGGGCGGCTATGGCTACACCTTC. This sequence encodes CAWSRGGYGYTF.

The chain carries TRBV12-3 or TRBV12-4 and TRBJ1-5, with D unresolved. The CDR3 extends over 15 amino acids. V lost 4 bases and J 4 bases, leaving 14 bases between the germline ends. CDR3 loop: CASSSGRSTNQPQHF. The CDR3, as DNA: TGTGCCAGCAGTTCCGGACGGAGCACAAATCAGCCCCAGCATTTT.

The chain has TRBV5-1 and TRBJ2-5; possibly TRBD1 or TRBD2 for D (5 bases each). V lost 4 bases, J lost 1 base, and 11 bases lay in between. This CDR3 is 14 amino acids long. The germline CDR1 and CDR2 sequences are SGHRS and YFSETQ. Written as DNA, the CDR3 is TGCGCCAGCAGCAAGGAGGACATCCAAGAGACCCAGTACTTC. Translation: CASSKEDIQETQYF.

This chain uses TRBV19 with TRBJ1-5, with TRBD1 identical over 7 bases. Germline CDR1 is LNHDA and CDR2 is SQIVND (reference sequence). J lost 9 bases, V lost 3 bases, and 8 bases had no gene match. The CDR3 is 14 residues long. Here the CDR3 reads CASSIDRVVRPQHF. In nucleotides, the CDR3 is TGTGCCAGTAGTATCGACAGGGTGGTAAGGCCCCAGCATTTT. Full variable domain (outside the CDR3, taken from reference TRBV19 and TRBJ1-5): DGGITQSPKYLFRKEGQNVTLSCEQNLNHDAMYWYRQDPGQGLRLIYYSQIVNDFQKGDIAEGYSVSREKKESFPLTVTSAQKNPTAFYLCASSIDRVVRPQHFGDGTRLSIL.

The J gene is TRBJ1-2, the V gene TRBV9; a possible D gene is TRBD1 (5 bases). Trimming cost V 0 bases and J 5 bases, with 17 bases left between them. The V gene's germline CDR1 is SGDLS and CDR2 YYNGEE. The CDR3 runs 16 residues. CDR3 nucleotide sequence: TGTGCCAGCAGCGTAGCTGGGACCCATTCTGGGTATGGCTACACCTTC. Residues: CASSVAGTHSGYGYTF.

The gene calls are TRBV29-1 and TRBJ1-4; the D gene is possibly TRBD1 (5 bases). CDR3 length: 13 residues. The germline gives CDR1 SQVTM, CDR2 ANQGSEA. V was trimmed by 6 bases and J by 6 bases, leaving 14 bases between them. CDR3 loop: CSVRQTADEKLFF. CDR3 bases: TGCAGCGTCCGACAGACGGCTGATGAAAAACTGTTTTTT.

This sequence joins TRBV29-1 and TRBJ2-6; D may match TRBD1 or TRBD2 (5 bases each). The V end was cut by 5 bases, the J end by 1 base, with 15 bases between. The CDR3 extends over 16 amino acids. Germline CDR1 is SQVTM and CDR2 is ANQGSEA. CDR3 sequence reads: CSVTGSGASGANVLTF. The CDR3 bases are TGCAGCGTTACGGGATCCGGGGCATCTGGGGCCAACGTCCTGACTTTC.

V gene TRBV9 combines with J gene TRBJ2-3; 10 nucleotides agree with TRBD2. The V gene's germline CDR1 is SGDLS and CDR2 YYNGEE. V lost 1 base to trimming and J lost 5 bases; unmatched junction nucleotides: 7. This CDR3 is 16 amino acids long. The CDR3, as DNA: TGTGCCAGCAGCGTATTCTCTAGCGGGGGTGAAGATACGCAGTATTTT. Its translation is CASSVFSSGGEDTQYF.